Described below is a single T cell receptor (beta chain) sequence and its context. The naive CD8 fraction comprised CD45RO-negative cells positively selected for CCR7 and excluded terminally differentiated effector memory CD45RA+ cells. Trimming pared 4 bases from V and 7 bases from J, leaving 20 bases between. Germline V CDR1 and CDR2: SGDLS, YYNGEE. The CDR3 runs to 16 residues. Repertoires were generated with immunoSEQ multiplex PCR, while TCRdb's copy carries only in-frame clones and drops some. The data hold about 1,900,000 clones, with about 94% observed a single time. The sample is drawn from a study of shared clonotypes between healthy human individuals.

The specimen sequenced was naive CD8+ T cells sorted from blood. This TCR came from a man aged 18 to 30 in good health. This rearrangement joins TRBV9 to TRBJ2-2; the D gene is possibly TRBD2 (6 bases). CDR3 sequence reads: CASSPVTSRRIGELFF. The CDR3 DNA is TGTGCCAGCAGCCCCGTGACTAGTAGGCGGATCGGGGAGCTGTTTTTT.